This passage covers 10 T cell receptor beta chains from one sample sequenced in a study of shared clonotypes between healthy human individuals. Terminally differentiated effector memory CD45RA+ cells were left out of the naive CD8 fraction, which was CD45RO-negative and positively selected for CCR7. TCRdb's copy holds only in-frame clones and misses some; the assay was immunoSEQ multiplex PCR. The table has roughly 890,000 clones, more than 85% seen once. Sequenced sample: naive CD8+ T cells sorted from blood. Receptors were obtained from a man aged 25 to 45 in good health.

V usage is TRBV19 and J usage is TRBJ1-5; D is ambiguous. Trimming took 2 bases from V and 3 from J, leaving 14 bases between them. Looked up from germline, CDR1 is LNHDA and CDR2 is SQIVND (reference sequence). This CDR3 region has 16 residues. The CDR3 region has the DNA TGTGCCAGTAGTATAATTCCTCCGGAGTACAATCAGCCCCAGCATTTT. It encodes CASSIIPPEYNQPQHF.

Concerning this clone itself: This may stem from a read error, because a much larger clone lies one nucleotide away. The chain joins TRBV9 to TRBJ2-2; D remains ambiguous. Germline values: CDR1 SGDLS, CDR2 YYNGEE. This CDR3 has 13 residues. The V end was cut by 5 bases, the J end by 1 base, with 6 bases between. The CDR3 here is CASSEVNTGELFF. The CDR3 DNA is TGTGCCAGCAGTGAAGTGAACACCGGGGAGCTGTTTTTT.

The table lists this clone with a count of one. The genes are TRBV28 and TRBJ2-3, with D unresolved. Deletions cut 6 bases from V and 1 base from J, with 8 bases between. Germline CDR1 and CDR2: MDHEN and SYDVKM. The length of the CDR3 is 13 residues. In DNA form, the CDR3 reads TGTGCCAGCAGCACGACCCGCACAGATACGCAGTATTTT. Protein: CASSTTRTDTQYF.

The gene calls are TRBV27 and TRBJ1-2; 9 bases are shared with TRBD1. The germline V gene has CDR1 MNHEY and CDR2 SMNVEV (reference sequence). The CDR3 loop spans 15 amino acids. V was clipped by 3 bases and J by 7 bases; unmatched bases: 9. The chain's CDR3 is CASSLSPGQGFGYTF. CDR3 coding DNA: TGTGCCAGCAGTTTGTCACCGGGACAGGGCTTTGGCTACACCTTC.

This chain connects TRBV19 to TRBJ2-7; 7 bases agree with TRBD1. With V trimmed by 5 bases and J by 2 bases, 18 bases remained unmatched. Germline V gives CDR1 LNHDA, CDR2 SQIVND (reference sequence). The CDR3 consists of 18 residues. CDR3 coding DNA: TGTGCCAGTAGTCCGAAAGGGACAGTCAGAGTAAAAACCTACGAGCAGTACTTC. This translates into CASSPKGTVRVKTYEQYF.

This clone is a singleton in its sample. The chain has TRBV9 and TRBJ2-7; 10 nucleotides match TRBD2. V lost 0 bases to trimming and J lost 3 bases; unmatched junction nucleotides: 6. Germline V gene sequence: CDR1 SGDLS, CDR2 YYNGEE. The CDR3 has 16 residues. This chain's CDR3 is CASSVGAGLALYEQYF. DNA of the CDR3: TGTGCCAGCAGCGTAGGGGCGGGACTAGCGCTCTACGAGCAGTACTTC.

This clone was found once. V is TRBV5-6 and J is TRBJ2-7; 11 bases map to TRBD2. Germline V gene lookup returns CDR1 SGHDT and CDR2 YYEEEE. This CDR3 comprises 15 residues. Trimming at V came to 7 bases and at J to 3 bases, leaving 9 bases not matched to a gene. CDR3 sequence reads: CASSARLAGIYEQYF. The DNA of the CDR3 is TGTGCCAGCTCCGCGAGACTAGCGGGAATCTACGAGCAGTACTTC.

Concerning this clone: A much bigger clone sits one base away, suggesting this may be a read error. The sample carries other DNA sequences with the same CDR3. The CDR3 protein is CASSSGSSYEQYF. In DNA, the CDR3 is TGTGCCAGCAGTTCAGGAAGCTCCTACGAGCAGTACTTC. The rearrangement uses TRBV27 and TRBJ2-7, with unresolved D. The CDR3 has 13 amino acids. Germline loops: CDR1 MNHEY, CDR2 SMNVEV (reference sequence). Trimming cost V 4 bases and J 0 bases, with 7 bases left between them.

The chain employs TRBV6-1 and TRBJ1-5; D is unclear. Germline V gene sequence: CDR1 MNHNS, CDR2 SASEGT. The V end was cut by 4 bases, the J end by 0 bases, with 10 bases between. The CDR3 has 15 residues. The CDR3 region has the DNA TGTGCCAGCAGTGGGGATCTTGATAGCAATCAGCCCCAGCATTTT. It translates to CASSGDLDSNQPQHF.

The V gene is TRBV19, the J gene TRBJ2-1; 8 bases line up with TRBD1. The CDR3 loop spans 14 amino acids. The ends lost 5 bases at V and 10 bases at J; junction bases unmatched: 10. Germline V lookup: CDR1 LNHDA, CDR2 SQIVND (reference sequence). DNA for the CDR3: TGTGCCAGTAGTCCGCGGACAGGGTTACGGGAGCAGTTCTTC. Translating gives CASSPRTGLREQFF.